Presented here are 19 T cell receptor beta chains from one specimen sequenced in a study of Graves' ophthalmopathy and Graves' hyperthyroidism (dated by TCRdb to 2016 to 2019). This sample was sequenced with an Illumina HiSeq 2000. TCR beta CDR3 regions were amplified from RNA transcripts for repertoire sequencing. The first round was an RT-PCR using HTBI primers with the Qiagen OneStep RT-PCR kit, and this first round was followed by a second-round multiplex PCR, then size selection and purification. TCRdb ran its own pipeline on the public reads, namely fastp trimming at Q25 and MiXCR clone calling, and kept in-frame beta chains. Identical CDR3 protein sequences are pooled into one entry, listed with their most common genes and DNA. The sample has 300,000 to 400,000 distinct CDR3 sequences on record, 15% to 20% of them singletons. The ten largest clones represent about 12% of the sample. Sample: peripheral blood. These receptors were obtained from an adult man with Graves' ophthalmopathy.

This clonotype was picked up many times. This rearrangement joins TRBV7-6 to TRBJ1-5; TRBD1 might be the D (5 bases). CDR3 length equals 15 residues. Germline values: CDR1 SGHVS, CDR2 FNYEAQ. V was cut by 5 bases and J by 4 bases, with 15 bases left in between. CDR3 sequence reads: CASSPRAGLNQPQHF. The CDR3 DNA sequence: TGTGCCAGCAGCCCAAGGGCGGGACTTAATCAGCCCCAGCATTTT.

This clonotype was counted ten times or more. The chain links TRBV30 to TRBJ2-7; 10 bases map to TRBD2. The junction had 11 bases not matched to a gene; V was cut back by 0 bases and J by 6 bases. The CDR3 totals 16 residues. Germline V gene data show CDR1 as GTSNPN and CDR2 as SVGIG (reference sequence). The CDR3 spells CAWSVRAGGPGGEQYF. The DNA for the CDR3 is TGTGCCTGGAGTGTACGAGCGGGAGGGCCGGGCGGCGAGCAGTACTTC. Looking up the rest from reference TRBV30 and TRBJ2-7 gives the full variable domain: SQTIHQWPATLVQPVGSPLSLECTVEGTSNPNLYWYRQAAGRGLQLLFYSVGIGQISSEVPQNLSASRPQDRQFILSSKKLLLSDSGFYLCAWSVRAGGPGGEQYFGPGTRLTVT.

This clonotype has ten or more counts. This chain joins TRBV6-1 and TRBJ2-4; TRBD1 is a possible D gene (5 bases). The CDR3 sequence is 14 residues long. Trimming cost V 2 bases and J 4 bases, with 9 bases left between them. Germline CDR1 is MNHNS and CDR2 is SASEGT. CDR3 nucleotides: TGTGCCAGCAGTGAATCAGGGCGGAAAAACATTCAGTACTTC. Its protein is CASSESGRKNIQYF.

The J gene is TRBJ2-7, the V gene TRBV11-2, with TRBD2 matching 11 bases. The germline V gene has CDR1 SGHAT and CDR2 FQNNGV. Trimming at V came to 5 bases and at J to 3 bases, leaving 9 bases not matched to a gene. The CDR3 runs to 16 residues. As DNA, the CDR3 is TGTGCCAGCAGCCCGGGGGGGCTAGCGGGGGGCTACGAGCAGTACTTC. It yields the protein CASSPGGLAGGYEQYF.

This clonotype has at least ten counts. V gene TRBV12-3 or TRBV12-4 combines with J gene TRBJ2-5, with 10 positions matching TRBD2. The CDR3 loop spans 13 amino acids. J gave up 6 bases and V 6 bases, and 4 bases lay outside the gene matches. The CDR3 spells CASSPSGGKTQYF. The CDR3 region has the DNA TGTGCCAGCAGCCCTAGCGGGGGAAAGACCCAGTACTTC.

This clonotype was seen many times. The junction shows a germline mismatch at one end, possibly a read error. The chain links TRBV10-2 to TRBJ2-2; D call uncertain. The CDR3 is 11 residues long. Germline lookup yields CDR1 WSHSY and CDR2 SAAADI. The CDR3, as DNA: TGCGCCAGCAGGAACGCCGGGGAGCTGTTTTTT. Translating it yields CASRNAGELFF.

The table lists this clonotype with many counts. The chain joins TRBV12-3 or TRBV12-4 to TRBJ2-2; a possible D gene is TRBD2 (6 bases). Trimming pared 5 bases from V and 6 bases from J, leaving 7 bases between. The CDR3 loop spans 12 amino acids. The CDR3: CASSGGAGELFF. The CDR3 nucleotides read TGTGCCAGCAGTGGAGGGGCCGGGGAGCTGTTTTTT.

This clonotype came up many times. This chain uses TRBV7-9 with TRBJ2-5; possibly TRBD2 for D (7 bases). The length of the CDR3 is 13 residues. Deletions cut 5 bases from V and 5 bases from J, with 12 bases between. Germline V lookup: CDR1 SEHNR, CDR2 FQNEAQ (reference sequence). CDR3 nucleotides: TGTGCCAGCAGCCGGGGGGCAACGGAGACCCAGTACTTC. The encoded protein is CASSRGATETQYF.

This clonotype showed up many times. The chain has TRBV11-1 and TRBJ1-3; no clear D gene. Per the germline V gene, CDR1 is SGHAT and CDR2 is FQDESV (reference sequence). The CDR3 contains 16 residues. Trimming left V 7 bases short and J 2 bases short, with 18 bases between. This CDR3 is CASNPLRAITGNTIYF. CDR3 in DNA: TGTGCCAGCAACCCTCTAAGGGCCATAACTGGAAACACCATATATTTT.

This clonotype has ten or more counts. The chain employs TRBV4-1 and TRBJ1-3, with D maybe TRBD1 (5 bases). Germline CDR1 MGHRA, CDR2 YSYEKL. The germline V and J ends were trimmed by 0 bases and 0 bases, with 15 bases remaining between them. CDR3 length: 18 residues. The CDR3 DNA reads TGCGCCAGCAGCCAAGATGGGGCCCCAGGAAGCTCTGGAAACACCATATATTTT. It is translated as CASSQDGAPGSSGNTIYF.

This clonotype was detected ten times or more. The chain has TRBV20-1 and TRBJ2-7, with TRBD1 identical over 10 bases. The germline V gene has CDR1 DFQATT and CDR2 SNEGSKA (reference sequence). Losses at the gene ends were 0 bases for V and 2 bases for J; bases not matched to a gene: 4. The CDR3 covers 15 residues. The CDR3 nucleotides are TGCAGTGCTAGAGATAGAGGGACAGGGGCCTACGAGCAGTACTTC. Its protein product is CSARDRGTGAYEQYF.

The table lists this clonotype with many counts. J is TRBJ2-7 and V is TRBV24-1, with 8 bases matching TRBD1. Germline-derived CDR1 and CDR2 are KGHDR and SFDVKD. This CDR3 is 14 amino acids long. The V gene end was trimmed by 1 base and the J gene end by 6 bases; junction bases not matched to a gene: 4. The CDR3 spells CATSDFRGLGEQYF. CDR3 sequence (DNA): TGTGCCACCAGTGATTTCAGGGGGCTTGGCGAGCAGTACTTC.

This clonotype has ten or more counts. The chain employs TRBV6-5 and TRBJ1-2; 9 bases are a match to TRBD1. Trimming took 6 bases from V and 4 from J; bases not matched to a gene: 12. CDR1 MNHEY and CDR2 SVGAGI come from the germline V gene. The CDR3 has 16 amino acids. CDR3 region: CASSYHRGPNSYGYTF. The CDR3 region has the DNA TGTGCCAGCAGCTATCACAGGGGGCCCAATAGCTATGGCTACACCTTC.

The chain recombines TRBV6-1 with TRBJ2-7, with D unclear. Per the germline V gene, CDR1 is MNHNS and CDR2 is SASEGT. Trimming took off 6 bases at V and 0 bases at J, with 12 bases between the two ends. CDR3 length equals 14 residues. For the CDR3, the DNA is TGTGCCAGCAGCCAAGTTCTAAACTCCTACGAGCAGTACTTC. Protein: CASSQVLNSYEQYF.

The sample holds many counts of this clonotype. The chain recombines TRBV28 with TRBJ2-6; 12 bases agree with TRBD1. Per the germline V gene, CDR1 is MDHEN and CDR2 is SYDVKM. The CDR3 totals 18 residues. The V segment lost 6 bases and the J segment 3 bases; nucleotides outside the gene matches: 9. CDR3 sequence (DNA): TGTGCCAGCAGCGTCCCGGGACAGGGGGCCGGTGGGGCCAACGTCCTGACTTTC. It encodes CASSVPGQGAGGANVLTF.

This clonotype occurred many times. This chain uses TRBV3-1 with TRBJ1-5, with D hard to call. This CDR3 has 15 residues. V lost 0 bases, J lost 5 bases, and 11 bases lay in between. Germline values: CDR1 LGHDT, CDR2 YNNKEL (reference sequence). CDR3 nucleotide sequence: TGTGCCAGCAGCCAAGATACCTCCCCCCATCAGCCCCAGCATTTT. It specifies CASSQDTSPHQPQHF. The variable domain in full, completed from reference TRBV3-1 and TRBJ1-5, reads DTAVSQTPKYLVTQMGNDKSIKCEQNLGHDTMYWYKQDSKKFLKIMFSYNNKELIINETVPNRFSPKSPDKAHLNLHINSLELGDSAVYFCASSQDTSPHQPQHFGDGTRLSIL.

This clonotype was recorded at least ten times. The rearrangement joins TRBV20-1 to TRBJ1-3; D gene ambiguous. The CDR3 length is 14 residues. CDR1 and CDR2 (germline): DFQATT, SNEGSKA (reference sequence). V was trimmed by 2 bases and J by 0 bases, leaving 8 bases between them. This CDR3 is CSARSGPSGNTIYF. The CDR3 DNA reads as TGCAGTGCTAGAAGCGGTCCCTCTGGAAACACCATATATTTT.

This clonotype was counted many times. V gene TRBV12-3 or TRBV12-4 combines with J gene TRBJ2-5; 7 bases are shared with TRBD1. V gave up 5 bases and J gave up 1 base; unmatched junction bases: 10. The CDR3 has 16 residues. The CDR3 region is CASSPTGPPGQETQYF. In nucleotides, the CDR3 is TGTGCCAGCAGTCCGACAGGGCCCCCGGGCCAAGAGACCCAGTACTTC.

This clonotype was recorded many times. CDR3 protein: CASSEQADYGYTF. As DNA, the CDR3 is TGTGCCAGCAGTGAGCAGGCGGACTATGGCTACACCTTC. The rearrangement links TRBV6-1 to TRBJ1-2, with D unclear. V was shortened by 3 bases and J by 3 bases, with 8 bases between the two germline ends. Germline V gives CDR1 MNHNS, CDR2 SASEGT. The CDR3 covers 13 residues.